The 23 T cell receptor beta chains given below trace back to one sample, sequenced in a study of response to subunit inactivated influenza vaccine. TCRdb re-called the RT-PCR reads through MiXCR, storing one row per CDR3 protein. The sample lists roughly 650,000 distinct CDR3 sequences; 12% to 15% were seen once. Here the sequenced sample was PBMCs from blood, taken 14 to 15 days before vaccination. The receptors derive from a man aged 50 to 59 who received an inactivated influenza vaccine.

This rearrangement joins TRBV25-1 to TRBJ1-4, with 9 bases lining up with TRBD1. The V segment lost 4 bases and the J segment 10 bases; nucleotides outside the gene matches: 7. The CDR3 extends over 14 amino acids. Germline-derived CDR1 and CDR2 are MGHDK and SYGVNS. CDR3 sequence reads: CASSARDREGKLFF. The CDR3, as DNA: TGTGCCAGCAGTGCCCGGGACAGGGAAGGAAAACTGTTTTTT.

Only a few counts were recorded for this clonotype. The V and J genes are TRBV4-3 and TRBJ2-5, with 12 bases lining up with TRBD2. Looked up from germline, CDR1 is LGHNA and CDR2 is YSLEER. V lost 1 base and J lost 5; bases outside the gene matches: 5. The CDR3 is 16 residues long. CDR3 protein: CASSQGSTSGGETQYF. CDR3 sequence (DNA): TGCGCCAGCAGCCAAGGGTCGACTAGCGGGGGTGAGACCCAGTACTTC.

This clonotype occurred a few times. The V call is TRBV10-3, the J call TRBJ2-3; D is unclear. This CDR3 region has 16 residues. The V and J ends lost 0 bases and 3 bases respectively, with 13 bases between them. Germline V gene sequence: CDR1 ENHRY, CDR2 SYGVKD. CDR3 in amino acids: CAISESSGRQTDTQYF. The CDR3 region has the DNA TGTGCCATCAGTGAGTCGAGTGGACGGCAGACAGATACGCAGTATTTT.

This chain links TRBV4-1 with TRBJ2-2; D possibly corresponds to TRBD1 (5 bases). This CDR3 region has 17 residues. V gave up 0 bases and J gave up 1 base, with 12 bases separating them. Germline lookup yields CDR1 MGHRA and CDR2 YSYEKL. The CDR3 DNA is TGCGCCAGCAGCCAAGATGGCGCAGGGTTGAACACCGGGGAGCTGTTTTTT. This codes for CASSQDGAGLNTGELFF.

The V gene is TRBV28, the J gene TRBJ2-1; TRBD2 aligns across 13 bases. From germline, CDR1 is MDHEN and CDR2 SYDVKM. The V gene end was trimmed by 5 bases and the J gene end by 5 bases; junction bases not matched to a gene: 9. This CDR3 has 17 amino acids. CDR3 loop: CASSIRLAGGFNNEQFF. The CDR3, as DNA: TGTGCCAGCAGTATCCGACTAGCGGGAGGTTTCAACAATGAGCAGTTCTTC.

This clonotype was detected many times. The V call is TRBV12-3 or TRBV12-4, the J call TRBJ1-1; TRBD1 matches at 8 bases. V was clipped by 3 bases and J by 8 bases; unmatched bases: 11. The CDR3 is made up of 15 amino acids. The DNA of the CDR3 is TGTGCCAGCAGTTTTTCTCTCAGGGGGCCGAGAGAAGCTTTCTTT. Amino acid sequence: CASSFSLRGPREAFF.

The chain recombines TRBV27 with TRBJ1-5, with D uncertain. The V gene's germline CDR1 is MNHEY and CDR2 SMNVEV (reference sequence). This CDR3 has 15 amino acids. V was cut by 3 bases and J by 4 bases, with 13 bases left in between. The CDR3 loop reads CASSLRSLNNQPQHF. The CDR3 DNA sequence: TGTGCCAGCAGTTTGCGGTCCCTTAATAATCAGCCCCAGCATTTT.

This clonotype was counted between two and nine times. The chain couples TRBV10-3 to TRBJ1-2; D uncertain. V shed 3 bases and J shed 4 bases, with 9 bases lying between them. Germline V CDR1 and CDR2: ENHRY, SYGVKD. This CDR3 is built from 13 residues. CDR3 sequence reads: CAISEEVSYGYTF. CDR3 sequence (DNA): TGTGCCATCAGTGAAGAGGTTAGCTATGGCTACACCTTC.

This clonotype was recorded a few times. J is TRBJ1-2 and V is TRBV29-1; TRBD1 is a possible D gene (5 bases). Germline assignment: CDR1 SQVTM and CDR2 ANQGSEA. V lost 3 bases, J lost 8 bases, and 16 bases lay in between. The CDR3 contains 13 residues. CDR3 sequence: CSVDFLGTTGYTF. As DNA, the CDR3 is TGCAGCGTTGATTTTTTGGGGACTACGGGCTACACCTTC.

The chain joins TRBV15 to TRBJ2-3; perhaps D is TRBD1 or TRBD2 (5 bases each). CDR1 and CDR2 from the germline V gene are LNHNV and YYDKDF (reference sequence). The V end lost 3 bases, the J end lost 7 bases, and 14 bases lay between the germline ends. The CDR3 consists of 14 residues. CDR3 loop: CATSRSGAPHTQYF. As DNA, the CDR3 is TGTGCCACCAGCAGGTCCGGGGCACCCCATACGCAGTATTTT.

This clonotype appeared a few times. This CDR3 is CASKGGADYNEQFF. CDR3 bases: TGCGCCAGCAAAGGCGGGGCCGATTACAATGAGCAGTTCTTC. The rearrangement uses TRBV10-2 and TRBJ2-1; possibly TRBD2 for D (6 bases). Germline V gene data show CDR1 as WSHSY and CDR2 as SAAADI. The CDR3 extends over 14 amino acids. Trimming took 7 bases from V and 4 from J, leaving 14 bases between them.

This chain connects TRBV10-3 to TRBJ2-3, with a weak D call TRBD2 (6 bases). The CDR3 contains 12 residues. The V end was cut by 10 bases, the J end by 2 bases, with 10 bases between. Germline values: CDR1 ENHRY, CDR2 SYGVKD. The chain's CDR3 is CATSSDTDTQYF. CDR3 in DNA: TGTGCCACCTCTAGCGACACAGATACGCAGTATTTT.

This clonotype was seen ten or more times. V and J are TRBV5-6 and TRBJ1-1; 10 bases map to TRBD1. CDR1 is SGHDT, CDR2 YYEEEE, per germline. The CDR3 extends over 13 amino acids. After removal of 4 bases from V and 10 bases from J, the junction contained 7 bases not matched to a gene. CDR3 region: CASSNRQGAGAFF. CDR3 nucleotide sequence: TGTGCCAGCAGCAATCGACAGGGGGCCGGAGCTTTCTTT.

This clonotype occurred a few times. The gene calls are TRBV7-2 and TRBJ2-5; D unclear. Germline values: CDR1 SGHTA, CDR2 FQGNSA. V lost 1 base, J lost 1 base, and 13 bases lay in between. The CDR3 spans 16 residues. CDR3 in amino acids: CASSLVGPQPQETQYF. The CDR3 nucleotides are TGTGCCAGCAGCTTAGTTGGCCCCCAACCCCAAGAGACCCAGTACTTC.

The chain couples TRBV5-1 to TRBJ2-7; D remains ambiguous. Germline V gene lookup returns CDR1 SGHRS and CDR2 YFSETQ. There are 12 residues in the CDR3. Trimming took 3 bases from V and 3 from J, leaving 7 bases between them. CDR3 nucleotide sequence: TGCGCCAGCAGCTGGAATAACTACGAGCAGTACTTC. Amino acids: CASSWNNYEQYF.

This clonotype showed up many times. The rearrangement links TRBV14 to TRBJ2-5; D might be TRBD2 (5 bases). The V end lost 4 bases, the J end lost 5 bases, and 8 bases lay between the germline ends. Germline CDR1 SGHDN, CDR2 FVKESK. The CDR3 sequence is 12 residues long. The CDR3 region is CASSLSDETQYF. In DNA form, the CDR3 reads TGTGCCAGCAGCCTTAGCGATGAGACCCAGTACTTC.

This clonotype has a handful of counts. The CDR3 DNA reads as TGTGCCAGCAGCCAAGTCGTAAAGCTGACCCCCTACAATGAGCAGTTCTTC. Protein sequence: CASSQVVKLTPYNEQFF. The rearrangement joins TRBV3-1 to TRBJ2-1, with D hard to call. The CDR3 loop spans 17 amino acids. CDR1 is LGHDT and CDR2 is YNNKEL in the germline V gene (reference sequence). The V end lost 1 base, the J end lost 2 bases, and 15 bases lay between the germline ends.

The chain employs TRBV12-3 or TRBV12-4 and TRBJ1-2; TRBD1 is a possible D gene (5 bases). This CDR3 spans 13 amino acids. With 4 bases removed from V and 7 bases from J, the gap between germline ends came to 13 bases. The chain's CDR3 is CASSSPGRVGYTF. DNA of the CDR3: TGTGCCAGCAGTTCCCCAGGGAGGGTTGGCTACACCTTC.

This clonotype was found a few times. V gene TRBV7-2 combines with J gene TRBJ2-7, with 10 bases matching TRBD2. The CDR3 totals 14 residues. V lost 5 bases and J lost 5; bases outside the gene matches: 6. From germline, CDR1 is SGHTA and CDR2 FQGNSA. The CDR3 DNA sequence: TGTGCCAGCAGCGGGAGCGGGAGGGGCAACGAGCAGTACTTC. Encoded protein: CASSGSGRGNEQYF.

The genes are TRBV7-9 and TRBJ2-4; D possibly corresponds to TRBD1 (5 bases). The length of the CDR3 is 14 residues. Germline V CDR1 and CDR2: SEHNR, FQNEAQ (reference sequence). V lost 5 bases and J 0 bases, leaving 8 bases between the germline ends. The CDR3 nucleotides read TGTGCCAGCAGCCGACAGTTAGCCAAAAACATTCAGTACTTC. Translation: CASSRQLAKNIQYF. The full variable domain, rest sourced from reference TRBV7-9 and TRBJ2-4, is DTGVSQNPRHKITKRGQNVTFRCDPISEHNRLYWYRQTLGQGPEFLTYFQNEAQLEKSRLLSDRFSAERPKGSFSTLEIQRTEQGDSAMYLCASSRQLAKNIQYFGAGTRLSVL.

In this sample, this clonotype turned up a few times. CDR3 nucleotide sequence: TGTGCCAGCAGTTTGGTTCACAATACGCAGTATTTT. Protein: CASSLVHNTQYF. The J gene is TRBJ2-3, the V gene TRBV12-3 or TRBV12-4, with D unclear. This CDR3 has 12 residues. V was cut by 3 bases and J by 7 bases, with 8 bases left in between.

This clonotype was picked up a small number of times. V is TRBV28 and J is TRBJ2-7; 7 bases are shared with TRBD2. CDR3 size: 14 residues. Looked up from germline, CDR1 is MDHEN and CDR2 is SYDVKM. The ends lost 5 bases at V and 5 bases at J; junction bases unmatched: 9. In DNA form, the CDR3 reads TGTGCCAGCAGTCTAGGGGAGGGAGGGAACGAGCAGTACTTC. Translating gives CASSLGEGGNEQYF.

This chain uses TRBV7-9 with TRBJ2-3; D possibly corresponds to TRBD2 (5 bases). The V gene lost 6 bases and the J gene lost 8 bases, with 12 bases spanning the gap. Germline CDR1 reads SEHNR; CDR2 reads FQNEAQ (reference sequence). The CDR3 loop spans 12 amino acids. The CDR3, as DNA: TGTGCCAGCAGTCTTGACTATGGTACGCAGTATTTT. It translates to CASSLDYGTQYF. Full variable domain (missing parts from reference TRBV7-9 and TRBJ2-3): DTGVSQNPRHKITKRGQNVTFRCDPISEHNRLYWYRQTLGQGPEFLTYFQNEAQLEKSRLLSDRFSAERPKGSFSTLEIQRTEQGDSAMYLCASSLDYGTQYFGPGTRLTVL.